These T cell receptor beta chains were read from a single sample in a study of blood T cell repertoires in COVID-19. Generated by immunoSEQ multiplex PCR, the TCRdb table keeps only in-frame clones and is missing some. This sample has fewer than 300,000 clones; approximately 89% occur once, and the top ten carry around 2.2%. The material sequenced was peripheral blood. These receptors were collected from a woman aged 25-40 years with COVID-19, enrolled during active disease. Each CDR3 is given with its conserved first and last residue. A D gene is named only where the DNA matches it firmly. Clone size is not always given. Where it is, it says once, few, many or a class for expanded clones.

j_call,clone_size,d_call,v_call,cdr3_nt,cdr3_aa
TRBJ1-1,.,.,TRBV3-1/TRBV3-2,TGTGCCAGCAGCCCCCCCCGAGGCGGATCGGAAGCTTTCTTT,CASSPPRGGSEAFF
TRBJ2-7,.,TRBD1,TRBV2,TGTGCCAGCAGTTCCGGGACAGTGCAGTACTTC,CASSSGTVQYF
TRBJ1-2,.,.,TRBV5-1,TGCGCCAGCAGCTTATGGGGCACTAACTATGGCTACACCTTC,CASSLWGTNYGYTF
TRBJ1-2,.,.,TRBV4-2,TGTGCCAGCAGCCTAGGGGGTGGAGAAGCTAACTATGGCTACACCTTC,CASSLGGGEANYGYTF
TRBJ1-5,.,TRBD1,TRBV19,TGTGCCAGTAGTGTTCGGACAGGGGGCAATCAGCCCCAGCATTTT,CASSVRTGGNQPQHF
TRBJ1-1,.,TRBD1,TRBV6-5,TGTGCCAGCATGGTAACAGGGGGCGCGAACACTGAAGCTTTCTTT,CASMVTGGANTEAFF
TRBJ1-1,.,TRBD1,TRBV30,TGTGCCTCCGGACAGGGTAAACTGGCTGAAGCTTTCTTT,CASGQGKLAEAFF
TRBJ2-1,.,.,TRBV5-1,TGCGCCAGCAGCTTGGGAGTTAGCGGCAACAATGAGCAGTTCTTC,CASSLGVSGNNEQFF
TRBJ1-1,once,.,TRBV7-2,TGTGCCAGCAGCACGCCAGGGGCCACTGAAGCTTTCTTT,CASSTPGATEAFF
TRBJ1-3,.,.,TRBV3-1/TRBV3-2,TGTGCCAGCAGCCGCTCCACAGGGAACTCTGGAAACACCATATATTTT,CASSRSTGNSGNTIYF
TRBJ1-1,.,.,TRBV29-1,TGCAGCGTTGAGGAGGTCGGGGCTTTCTTT,CSVEEVGAFF
TRBJ2-7,.,TRBD2,TRBV9,TGTGCCAGCAGCCTAGCGGGGGGGCTCTACGAGCAGTACTTC,CASSLAGGLYEQYF
TRBJ1-4,.,.,TRBV15,TGTGCCACCAGCAGAGATGGCACAGGGAGATTGGAGGAAAAACTGTTTTTT,CATSRDGTGRLEEKLFF
TRBJ2-1,.,TRBD2,TRBV30,TGTGCCTGGAGCCCTATCACGGGACTAGCGGGTATTGGTGAGCAGTTCTTC,CAWSPITGLAGIGEQFF
TRBJ2-7,.,.,TRBV30,TGTGCCTGGGCGGACAGCTCCTACGAGCAGTACTTC,CAWADSSYEQYF
TRBJ1-1,.,.,TRBV25-1,TGTGCCAGCAGTGAACTATTCCCGGACTTTCTCATGAACACTGAAGCTTTCTTT,CASSELFPDFLMNTEAFF
TRBJ1-6,.,.,TRBV30,TGTGCCTGGAGTGTTGTTGCGGGACCGAATTCACCCCTCCACTTT,CAWSVVAGPNSPLHF
TRBJ1-1,.,TRBD1,TRBV5-1,TGCGCCAGCGGACGAACAGGGGCTACGAACACTGAAGCTTTCTTT,CASGRTGATNTEAFF
TRBJ2-3,.,TRBD2,TRBV7-9,TGTGCCAGCAGCCCTCCGACTAGCGGAAGCACAGATACGCAGTATTTT,CASSPPTSGSTDTQYF
TRBJ1-4,.,TRBD1,TRBV11-2,TGTGCCAGCAGCTTAGTAGGGGGCAAACCAACTAATGAAAAACTGTTTTTT,CASSLVGGKPTNEKLFF
TRBJ2-7,.,.,TRBV21-1,TGTGCCAGCAGTCAAAGTCACGGCTACGAGCAGTACTTC,CASSQSHGYEQYF
TRBJ2-7,once,TRBD1,TRBV27,TGTGCCAGCAGTTTACTTTCCTGGGGACAGGGGGACGAGCAGTACTTC,CASSLLSWGQGDEQYF
TRBJ2-1,.,.,TRBV5-1,TGCGCCAGCAGCTTACTAGACGGGCATGAGCAGTTCTTC,CASSLLDGHEQFF
TRBJ2-7,.,TRBD2,TRBV28,TGTGCCAGCAGCCCCATCCGGGGCGGGAGTATGTACGAGCAGTACTTC,CASSPIRGGSMYEQYF
TRBJ1-2,.,.,TRBV28,TGTGCCAGCAGTTTAGCAAGGGGTTCGGGCTACACCTTC,CASSLARGSGYTF
TRBJ2-7,.,TRBD1,TRBV2,TGTGCCAGCAGCGAGGACAGGGGATCCTACGAGCAGTACTTC,CASSEDRGSYEQYF
TRBJ1-1,.,.,TRBV30,TGTGCCTGGAGTGTAATTCGGGGGACTCGAACTGAAGCTTTCTTT,CAWSVIRGTRTEAFF